Each of the 2 T cell receptor beta chains below was sequenced from the same sample in a study of T cell responses to AZD1222 COVID-19 vaccine. The data were produced by immunoSEQ multiplex PCR, yet TCRdb's version contains in-frame clones alone and is incomplete. Of 130,000 or so clones listed, more than 80% are singletons. Source: peripheral blood, taken on day 0 of AZD1222 vaccination. These receptors were taken from an adult in good health.

This chain links TRBV6-5 with TRBJ2-3, with TRBD1 as a possible D gene (5 bases). The CDR3 extends over 13 amino acids. Germline V gene sequence: CDR1 MNHEY, CDR2 SVGAGI. V lost 6 bases, J lost 1 base, and 8 bases lay in between. The DNA for the CDR3 is TGTGCCAGCAGGCCACAGGGCACAGATACGCAGTATTTT. Residues: CASRPQGTDTQYF.

The chain employs TRBV7-2 and TRBJ1-6; D is possibly TRBD1 (5 bases). The CDR3 length is 15 residues. The V and J ends lost 4 bases and 9 bases respectively, with 16 bases between them. Germline V gene sequence: CDR1 SGHTA, CDR2 FQGNSA. CDR3 protein: CASSWVLQALSPLHF. The CDR3 DNA sequence: TGTGCCAGCAGCTGGGTGTTACAGGCTCTTTCACCCCTCCACTTT.